Here is one T cell receptor (beta chain) with its context. Its antigen is undetermined. In germline, CDR1 is SNHLY, CDR2 FYNNEI. The CDR3 consists of 13 residues. Trimming removed 7 bases from V and 5 bases from J, with 14 bases in between. This sample is drawn from a study of cytomegalovirus exposure and HLA in healthy donors. Study findings and constraints: Further analysis was carried out later, and it showed several of the most significant clusters appearing linked to common viral pathogens.

The PCR used 60 Vbeta and 13 Jbeta primers. Libraries were prepared by immunoSEQ multiplex PCR; TCRdb keeps only in-frame clonotypes and omits some of them. The table records about 150,000 clones, roughly 80% of them present only once. V and J are TRBV2 and TRBJ2-5; perhaps TRBD2 as D (6 bases). Sequencing input: PBMCs. The TCR was taken from a man aged 40-55 years in good health and CMV-seropositive. CDR3 nucleotides: TGTGCCAGCACCAAGGACCGGGGGGAGACCCAGTACTTC. Encoded protein: CASTKDRGETQYF.